This TCR beta chain was documented in a study of response to subunit inactivated influenza vaccine. From the RT-PCR reads, TCRdb called clonotypes with MiXCR, one entry per CDR3 protein. The sample holds about 570,000 distinct CDR3 sequences, about 11% seen once. This clonotype was recorded many times. The V and J ends lost 7 bases and 3 bases respectively, with 14 bases between them. This CDR3 spans 14 amino acids. In addition, the sample was reused for a study of T cells expressing NK-cell markers. Turning to that study: TCR beta cDNA was generated via 5'RACE template switching incorporating UMIs.

The J gene is TRBJ2-3, the V gene TRBV12-3 or TRBV12-4; D is possibly TRBD2 (6 bases). The receptor's source is a man in his fifties who received an inactivated influenza vaccine. This specimen consisted of PBMCs from blood, obtained on the day of vaccination. The CDR3 DNA sequence: TGTGCCAGCACCCCCCTGCTAGCGACAGATACGCAGTATTTT. This gives the protein CASTPLLATDTQYF.